The 5 T cell receptor beta chains reported below all come from one sample, sequenced in a study of cytomegalovirus exposure and HLA in healthy donors. Use of 60 Vbeta and 13 Jbeta primers characterized the PCR. The data were produced by immunoSEQ multiplex PCR, yet TCRdb's version contains in-frame clones alone and is incomplete. The sample gives over 120,000 clones, approximately 78% of which show up once; roughly 2.4% is in the top ten. Sequenced: PBMCs. The receptors stem from a woman aged 18-30 years in good health and CMV-seropositive.

This CDR3 reads CASSIPRQSNYGYTF. In DNA, the CDR3 is TGTGCCAGTAGTATTCCGCGACAGTCTAACTATGGCTACACCTTC. The chain uses TRBV19 and TRBJ1-2, with D tentatively TRBD1 (5 bases). V was pared by 3 bases and J by 0 bases, with 11 bases between. This CDR3 spans 15 amino acids. CDR1 is LNHDA, CDR2 SQIVND, per germline (reference sequence). Looking up the rest from reference TRBV19 and TRBJ1-2 gives the full variable domain: DGGITQSPKYLFRKEGQNVTLSCEQNLNHDAMYWYRQDPGQGLRLIYYSQIVNDFQKGDIAEGYSVSREKKESFPLTVTSAQKNPTAFYLCASSIPRQSNYGYTFGSGTRLTVV.

This clone was counted between two and nine times. This chain links TRBV13 with TRBJ1-6; 8 bases agree with TRBD1. V gave up 2 bases and J gave up 14 bases; unmatched junction bases: 11. The germline V gene encodes CDR1 PRHDT and CDR2 FYEKMQ (reference sequence). This CDR3 comprises 15 residues. DNA for the CDR3: TGTGCCAGCAGCTTACGGGACAGGAGACCGTCGGCCCTCCACTTT. As protein: CASSLRDRRPSALHF.

The V call is TRBV18, the J call TRBJ1-5, with 8 bases lining up with TRBD1. The CDR3 runs 15 residues. Germline-derived CDR1 and CDR2 are KGHSH and LQKENI. The V and J ends lost 3 bases and 6 bases, in that order; junction bases with no gene match: 7. CDR3 sequence reads: CASSPETGVGQPQHF. CDR3 DNA sequence: TGTGCCAGCTCACCCGAGACAGGGGTTGGTCAGCCCCAGCATTTT.

This clone was counted between two and nine times. This rearrangement joins TRBV6-1 to TRBJ1-1; perhaps TRBD1 as D (5 bases). From germline, CDR1 is MNHNS and CDR2 SASEGT. V lost 1 base to trimming and J lost 7 bases, with 10 bases between them. The CDR3 has 13 amino acids. CDR3 region: CASSEGTGLEAFF. The DNA of the CDR3 is TGTGCCAGCAGTGAAGGTACAGGCCTTGAAGCTTTCTTT.

This sequence joins TRBV4-3 and TRBJ1-3, with D possibly TRBD1 on 5 matching bases. CDR3 length: 15 residues. Trimming took off 0 bases at V and 4 bases at J, with 10 bases between the two ends. In germline, CDR1 is LGHNA, CDR2 YSLEER. As DNA, the CDR3 is TGCGCCAGCAGCCAAGACTGGGGGGGAGGAAACACCATATATTTT. Protein product: CASSQDWGGGNTIYF.